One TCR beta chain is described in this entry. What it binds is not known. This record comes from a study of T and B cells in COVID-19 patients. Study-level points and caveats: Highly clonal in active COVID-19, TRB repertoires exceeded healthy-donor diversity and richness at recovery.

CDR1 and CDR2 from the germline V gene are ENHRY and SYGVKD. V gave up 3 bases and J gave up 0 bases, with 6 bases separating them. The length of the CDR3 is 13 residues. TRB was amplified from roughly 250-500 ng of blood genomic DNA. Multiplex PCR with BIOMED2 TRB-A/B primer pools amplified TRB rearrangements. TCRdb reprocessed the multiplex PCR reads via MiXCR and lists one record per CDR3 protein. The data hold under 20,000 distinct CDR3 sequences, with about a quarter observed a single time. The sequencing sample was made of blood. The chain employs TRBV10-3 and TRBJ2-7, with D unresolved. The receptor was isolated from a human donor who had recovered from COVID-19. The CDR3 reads CAISDQVSYEQYF. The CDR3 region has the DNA TGTGCCATCAGTGATCAGGTCTCCTACGAGCAGTACTTC.